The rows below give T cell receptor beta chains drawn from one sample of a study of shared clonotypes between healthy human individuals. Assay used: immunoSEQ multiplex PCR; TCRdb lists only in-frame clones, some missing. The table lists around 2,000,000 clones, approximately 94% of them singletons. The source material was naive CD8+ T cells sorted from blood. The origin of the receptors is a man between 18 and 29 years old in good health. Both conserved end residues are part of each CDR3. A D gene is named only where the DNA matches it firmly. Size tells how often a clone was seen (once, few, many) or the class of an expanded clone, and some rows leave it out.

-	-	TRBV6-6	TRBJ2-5	TGTGCCAGCAGTTACCCCGGGACGTTAGGAGAGACCCAGTACTTC	CASSYPGTLGETQYF
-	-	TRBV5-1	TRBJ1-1	TGCGCCAGCAGCTTGGACAGGGCGCGGGCTGAAGCTTTCTTT	CASSLDRARAEAFF
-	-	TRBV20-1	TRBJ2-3	TGCAGTGCTAGGCGTACAGATACGCAGTATTTT	CSARRTDTQYF
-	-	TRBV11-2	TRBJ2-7	TGTGCCAGCAGCTCCGGGACTTGGGAGCAGTACTTC	CASSSGTWEQYF
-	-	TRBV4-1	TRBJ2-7	TGCGCCAGCAGCCAAGAGCCAGGGGACCACGAGCAGTACTTC	CASSQEPGDHEQYF
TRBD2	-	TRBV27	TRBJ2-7	TGTGCCAGCAGTCTTAGCCGGGGGGGGCCCTACGAGCAGTACTTC	CASSLSRGGPYEQYF
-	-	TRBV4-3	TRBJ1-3	TGCGCCAGCAGCCAAGATTGGGCAGGCTCTGGAAACACCATATATTTT	CASSQDWAGSGNTIYF
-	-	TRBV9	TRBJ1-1	TGTGCCAGCAGCTTTGGGACGGAAAACACTGAAGCTTTCTTT	CASSFGTENTEAFF
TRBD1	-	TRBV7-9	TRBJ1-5	TGTGCCAGCAGCTTAGGAGGACAGGGCAGTCAGCCCCAGCATTTT	CASSLGGQGSQPQHF
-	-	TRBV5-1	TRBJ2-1	TGCGCCAGCAGCCTGGAGGCTAGACAGAATGAGCAGTTCTTC	CASSLEARQNEQFF
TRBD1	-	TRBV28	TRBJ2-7	TGTGCCAGCAGTCTTACCGGGACAGGAGGCGAGCAGTACTTC	CASSLTGTGGEQYF
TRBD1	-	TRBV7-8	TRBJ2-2	TGTGCCAGCAGCCCCAGGACAGGGGTTAACACCGGGGAGCTGTTTTTT	CASSPRTGVNTGELFF
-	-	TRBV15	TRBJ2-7	TGTGCCACCAGCAGAGAGGGCAGAACCTACGAGCAGTACTTC	CATSREGRTYEQYF
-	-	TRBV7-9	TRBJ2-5	TGTGCCAGCAGCTTGGGACCGACAGCGACAGACCAAGAGACCCAGTACTTC	CASSLGPTATDQETQYF
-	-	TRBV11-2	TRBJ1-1	TGTGCCAGCAGCCCAGAGAACATGAACACTGAAGCTTTCTTT	CASSPENMNTEAFF
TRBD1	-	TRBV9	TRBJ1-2	TGTGCCAGCAGCGTAGAGGGGACAGCCTATGGCTACACCTTC	CASSVEGTAYGYTF
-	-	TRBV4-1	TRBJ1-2	TGCGCCAGCAGCCAAGGTCTAAATATCGGTGGCTACACCTTC	CASSQGLNIGGYTF
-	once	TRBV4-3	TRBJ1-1	TGCGCCAGCAGCCAAGATCGGCAGGGATGGAACACTGAAGCTTTCTTT	CASSQDRQGWNTEAFF
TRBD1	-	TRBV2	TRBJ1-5	TGTGCCAGCAGAGACGAGGGACAGGGGGGTTGGGTGGGGCCCCAGCATTTT	CASRDEGQGGWVGPQHF
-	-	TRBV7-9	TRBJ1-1	TGTGCCAGCAGCGTACGGCCTGGCCGGACCCAAGGCACTGAAGCTTTCTTT	CASSVRPGRTQGTEAFF
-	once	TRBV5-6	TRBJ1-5	TGTGCCAGCAGCTTGTGGAACTATAATCAGCCCCAGCATTTT	CASSLWNYNQPQHF
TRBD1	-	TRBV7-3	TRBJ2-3	TGTGCCAGCAGCTGGACAGGGGGCCCAGATACGCAGTATTTT	CASSWTGGPDTQYF
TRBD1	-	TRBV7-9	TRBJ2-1	TGTGCCAGCAGCCCGCGGGACAGGGACTATGAGCAGTTCTTC	CASSPRDRDYEQFF
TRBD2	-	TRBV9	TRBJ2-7	TGTGCCAGCAGCGTAGCGGCGGGGGGGCTCTACGAGCAGTACTTC	CASSVAAGGLYEQYF
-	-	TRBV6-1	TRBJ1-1	TGTGCCAGCAGTGCCCCGGACTACACTGAAGCTTTCTTT	CASSAPDYTEAFF
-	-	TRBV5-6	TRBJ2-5	TGTGCCAGCAGCCTCGACCCCGAGGAGACCCAGTACTTC	CASSLDPEETQYF
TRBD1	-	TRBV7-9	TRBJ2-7	TGTGCCAGCAGCGGAAGCGCTGGGACAGGGGCGGTCGAGCAGTACTTC	CASSGSAGTGAVEQYF
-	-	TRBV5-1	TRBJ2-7	TGCGCCAGCAGCTTAGACAGGTCCTACGAGCAGTACTTC	CASSLDRSYEQYF
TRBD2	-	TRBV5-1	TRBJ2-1	TGCGCCAGCAGTAGAACTAGCGACAATGAGCAGTTCTTC	CASSRTSDNEQFF
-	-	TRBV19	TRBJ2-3	TGTGCCAGTAGCCTACTCCCGGGGGGCCTAAACACAGATACGCAGTATTTT	CASSLLPGGLNTDTQYF
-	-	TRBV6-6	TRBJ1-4	TGTGCCAGCAGTCCTACGCGGGCCGGGAATGAAAAACTGTTTTTT	CASSPTRAGNEKLFF
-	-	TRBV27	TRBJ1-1	TGTGCCAGCAGGGACCTTGACCCGAACACTGAAGCTTTCTTT	CASRDLDPNTEAFF
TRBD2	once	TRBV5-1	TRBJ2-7	TGCGCCAGCAGCTCCCTTGGAAGGGACTACCACGAGCAGTACTTC	CASSSLGRDYHEQYF
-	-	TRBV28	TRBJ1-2	TGTGCCAGCAGTCCCTCGGGGCAGTTTTATGGCTACACCTTC	CASSPSGQFYGYTF
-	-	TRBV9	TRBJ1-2	TGTGCCAGCAGCTATTCCGGGACTGACTATGGCTACACCTTC	CASSYSGTDYGYTF
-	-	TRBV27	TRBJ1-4	TGTGCCGCTGGAAGAGCGGGACATGATGAAAAACTGTTTTTT	CAAGRAGHDEKLFF
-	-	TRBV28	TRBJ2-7	TGTGCCAGCAGCCCTCTTCGACTCACCTCGAGCTCCTACGAGCAGTACTTC	CASSPLRLTSSSYEQYF
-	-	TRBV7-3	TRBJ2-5	TGTGCCAGCAGCTTATGGTGGGGAGAGACCCAGTACTTC	CASSLWWGETQYF
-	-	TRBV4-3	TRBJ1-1	TGCGCCAGCAGCCAAGTTTTAGGTGACACTGAAGCTTTCTTT	CASSQVLGDTEAFF
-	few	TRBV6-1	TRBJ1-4	TGTGCCAGCGGGAGGGGTAGTGAAAAACTGTTTTTT	CASGRGSEKLFF
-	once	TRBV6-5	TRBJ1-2	TGTGCCAGCAGCTATGACGGGAGCTATGGCTACACCTTC	CASSYDGSYGYTF
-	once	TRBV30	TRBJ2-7	TGTGCCTCTACTTCCCGGGACTTACCTTCCTACGAGCAGTACTTC	CASTSRDLPSYEQYF
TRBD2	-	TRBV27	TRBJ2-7	TGTGCCAGCAGTTTCCAAGCGGGATTGGACGAGCAGTACTTC	CASSFQAGLDEQYF
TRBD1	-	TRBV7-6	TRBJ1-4	TGTGCCAGCAGCTCCGGACAGGGGGTTGCTAATGAAAAACTGTTTTTT	CASSSGQGVANEKLFF
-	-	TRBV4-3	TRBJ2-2	TGCGCCAGCAGCCACTTCACGACCGACGTCGGGGAGCTGTTTTTT	CASSHFTTDVGELFF
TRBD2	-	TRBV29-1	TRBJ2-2	TGCAGCGTTGATGGGACTAGGGCCCCCGGGGAGCTGTTTTTT	CSVDGTRAPGELFF
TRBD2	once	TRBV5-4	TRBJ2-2	TGTGCCAGCAGTTTAGCGGGGGCAGGCGGGGAGCTGTTTTTT	CASSLAGAGGELFF
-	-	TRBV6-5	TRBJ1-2	TGTGCCAGCAGTTACGGGGGCCACTCGCGATATGGCTACACCTTC	CASSYGGHSRYGYTF